Each of the 25 T cell receptor beta chains below was sequenced from the same sample in a study of cytomegalovirus exposure and HLA in healthy donors. 60 Vbeta and 13 Jbeta primers were used in PCR. The data were produced by immunoSEQ multiplex PCR, yet TCRdb's version contains in-frame clones alone and is incomplete. Among about 140,000 clones listed, over 75% were seen once. Sequenced: PBMCs. These receptors originate from a man aged 50 or older in good health and CMV-seronegative.

This chain connects TRBV2 to TRBJ2-2, with TRBD1 identical over 8 bases. This CDR3 has 15 residues. Germline V lookup: CDR1 SNHLY, CDR2 FYNNEI. V lost 4 bases, J lost 7 bases, and 8 bases stayed unmatched. Written as DNA, the CDR3 is TGTGCCAGCAGTGGTCGGACAGGGATTGGCGGGGAGCTGTTTTTT. This translates into CASSGRTGIGGELFF.

This chain joins TRBV9 and TRBJ2-3, with D possibly matching TRBD2 (6 bases). V dropped 0 bases and J dropped 4 bases, with 12 bases sitting between them. The CDR3 is 15 residues long. Germline assignment: CDR1 SGDLS and CDR2 YYNGEE. The CDR3 sequence: CASSVDGGSSDTQYF. CDR3 sequence (DNA): TGTGCCAGCAGCGTAGATGGGGGGAGTTCAGATACGCAGTATTTT. Complete variable domain (other parts from reference TRBV9 and TRBJ2-3): DSGVTQTPKHLITATGQRVTLRCSPRSGDLSVYWYQQSLDQGLQFLIQYYNGEERAKGNILERFSAQQFPDLHSELNLSSLELGDSALYFCASSVDGGSSDTQYFGPGTRLTVL.

The chain recombines TRBV19 with TRBJ1-1, with D unresolved. The V gene's germline CDR1 is LNHDA and CDR2 SQIVND (reference sequence). V lost 6 bases and J lost 1, with 12 bases in between. This CDR3 region has 14 residues. CDR3 nucleotides: TGTGCCAGTAGACTGGACTATTCGAACACTGAAGCTTTCTTT. Translating it yields CASRLDYSNTEAFF.

The chain combines TRBV11-2 with TRBJ2-1; TRBD2 might be the D (6 bases). This CDR3 is built from 12 residues. Trimming stripped 2 bases from V and 11 bases from J, with 10 bases between. Germline CDR1 reads SGHAT; CDR2 reads FQNNGV. The CDR3 reads CASSLNGLKQFF. The DNA of the CDR3 is TGTGCCAGCAGCTTAAATGGACTAAAGCAGTTCTTC.

The chain has TRBV28 and TRBJ1-1; D remains ambiguous. Trimming pared 3 bases from V and 3 bases from J, leaving 8 bases between. CDR3 size: 13 residues. The germline V gene has CDR1 MDHEN and CDR2 SYDVKM. The CDR3 protein is CASSFILYTEAFF. CDR3 nucleotides: TGTGCCAGCAGTTTTATATTGTACACTGAAGCTTTCTTT.

The rearrangement joins TRBV2 to TRBJ1-5, with unresolved D. The CDR3 is 16 amino acids. With 1 base removed from V and 0 bases from J, the gap between germline ends came to 10 bases. Germline V lookup: CDR1 SNHLY, CDR2 FYNNEI. The CDR3 is CASSEGLTYSNQPQHF. CDR3 DNA sequence: TGTGCCAGCAGTGAAGGGCTCACATATAGCAATCAGCCCCAGCATTTT.

The chain combines TRBV30 with TRBJ2-1; perhaps TRBD1 as D (5 bases). Germline V gene sequence: CDR1 GTSNPN, CDR2 SVGIG (reference sequence). Trimming took off 3 bases at V and 1 base at J, with 10 bases between the two ends. The CDR3 has 14 amino acids. The CDR3 spells CAWSLQVSYNEQFF. The CDR3 DNA reads TGTGCCTGGAGCTTACAGGTATCCTACAATGAGCAGTTCTTC.

The V and J genes are TRBV6-1 and TRBJ2-1, with 8 bases matching TRBD1. Losses at the gene ends were 6 bases for V and 13 bases for J; bases not matched to a gene: 14. Germline loops: CDR1 MNHNS, CDR2 SASEGT. The CDR3 covers 14 residues. CDR3 DNA sequence: TGTGCCAGCAGGGACGGACAGGGCCTACTGTTCCAGTTCTTC. This gives the protein CASRDGQGLLFQFF.

This clone was seen only a few times. The chain carries TRBV2 and TRBJ1-1; 9 bases agree with TRBD1. The junction had 16 bases not matched to a gene; V was cut back by 8 bases and J by 6 bases. The length of the CDR3 is 16 residues. CDR1 SNHLY and CDR2 FYNNEI come from the germline V gene. CDR3 amino acids: CASHDHPTGGSPEAFF. The CDR3 DNA reads TGTGCCAGCCATGACCACCCGACAGGGGGGAGTCCTGAAGCTTTCTTT.

This chain connects TRBV5-1 to TRBJ2-7; 12 nucleotides match TRBD1. V trimming: 5 bases; J trimming: 4 bases; junction bases outside the gene matches: 7. CDR1 and CDR2 (germline): SGHRS, YFSETQ. CDR3 length equals 15 residues. Here the CDR3 DNA reads TGCGCCAGCAGTTTAGGGGACAGGGGGCTTTACGAGCAGTACTTC. This gives the protein CASSLGDRGLYEQYF.

The chain is built from TRBV5-1 and TRBJ2-7, with 8 bases matching TRBD1. V dropped 0 bases and J dropped 4; count of bases not matched to a gene: 6. Germline V gives CDR1 SGHRS, CDR2 YFSETQ. There are 15 residues in the CDR3. CDR3 nucleotide sequence: TGCGCCAGCAGCTTGGCCGGGACAGGAGCGTACGAGCAGTACTTC. It specifies CASSLAGTGAYEQYF.

This clone was observed a handful of times. The chain is built from TRBV11-2 and TRBJ1-4; D is unresolved. This CDR3 has 13 residues. Trimming left V 7 bases short and J 8 bases short, with 14 bases between. Germline V gene lookup returns CDR1 SGHAT and CDR2 FQNNGV. In nucleotides, the CDR3 is TGTGCCAGCACCCACTATATTGGAGAAAAACTGTTTTTT. This gives the protein CASTHYIGEKLFF.

The J gene is TRBJ2-1, the V gene TRBV14; D is possibly TRBD2 (5 bases). V was cut by 1 base and J by 10 bases, with 8 bases left in between. Germline V gene sequence: CDR1 SGHDN, CDR2 FVKESK. The CDR3 contains 12 residues. Here the CDR3 reads CASSQVGGEQFF. In nucleotides, the CDR3 is TGTGCCAGCAGCCAAGTGGGCGGGGAGCAGTTCTTC.

This clone was observed a few times. The CDR3 spells CASSSGQGHNEQFF. The CDR3 DNA reads as TGTGCCAGCAGCTCGGGACAGGGGCACAATGAGCAGTTCTTC. The rearrangement joins TRBV5-4 to TRBJ2-1, with 10 bases aligning to TRBD1. Germline V gives CDR1 SGHNT, CDR2 YYREEE (reference sequence). Trimming cost V 3 bases and J 5 bases; bases outside gene matches: 2. This CDR3 contains 14 residues. The full variable domain, its missing parts supplied by reference TRBV5-4 and TRBJ2-1, is ETGVTQSPTHLIKTRGQQVTLRCSSQSGHNTVSWYQQALGQGPQFIFQYYREEENGRGNFPPRFSGLQFPNYSSELNVNALELDDSALYLCASSSGQGHNEQFFGPGTRLTVL.

The chain uses TRBV6-5 and TRBJ2-7; the D gene is possibly TRBD1 (6 bases). V dropped 8 bases and J dropped 2 bases, with 16 bases sitting between them. Germline V gene lookup returns CDR1 MNHEY and CDR2 SVGAGI. There are 14 residues in the CDR3. The CDR3 here is CASGRTGLTYEQYF. CDR3 sequence (DNA): TGTGCCAGCGGAAGAACAGGGCTAACCTACGAGCAGTACTTC.

The chain carries TRBV5-1 and TRBJ1-2; 9 bases line up with TRBD1. Trimming cost V 2 bases and J 6 bases; bases outside gene matches: 5. In germline, CDR1 is SGHRS, CDR2 YFSETQ. This CDR3 contains 14 residues. CDR3 DNA: TGCGCCAGCAGCTTTGACAGGGGGAAGAATGGCTACACCTTC. It translates to CASSFDRGKNGYTF.

A few counts support this clone. This chain's CDR3 is CASRAPSDEGKTQYF. In DNA, the CDR3 is TGTGCCAGCAGGGCCCCGTCGGACGAGGGAAAGACCCAGTACTTC. The chain combines TRBV6-5 with TRBJ2-5; D might be TRBD2 (5 bases). The length of the CDR3 is 15 residues. Germline lookup yields CDR1 MNHEY and CDR2 SVGAGI. The V end lost 6 bases, the J end lost 6 bases, and 20 bases lay between the germline ends.

The V gene is TRBV6-5, the J gene TRBJ2-1; 9 nucleotides agree with TRBD1. The length of the CDR3 is 14 residues. Germline values: CDR1 MNHEY, CDR2 SVGAGI. Unmatched junction bases numbered 5, after V lost 6 bases and J lost 5 bases. The CDR3 bases are TGTGCCAGCAGCCACCGGGACAGGGACAATGAGCAGTTCTTC. Translating gives CASSHRDRDNEQFF.

The gene calls are TRBV13 and TRBJ1-5, with 10 bases that match TRBD1. The germline CDR1 and CDR2 sequences are PRHDT and FYEKMQ (reference sequence). This CDR3 comprises 15 residues. The junction had 1 base not matched to a gene; V was cut back by 4 bases and J by 1 base. The CDR3 nucleotides read TGTGCCAGCAGCTGGGGACAGGGGAGCAATCAGCCCCAGCATTTT. Protein: CASSWGQGSNQPQHF.

In its sample, this clone was seen once. J is TRBJ2-7 and V is TRBV27, with TRBD1 matching 8 bases. The germline V gene has CDR1 MNHEY and CDR2 SMNVEV (reference sequence). CDR3 size: 16 residues. The V segment lost 3 bases and the J segment 2 bases; nucleotides outside the gene matches: 9. The CDR3 region is CASSLTGVKTPYEQYF. As DNA, the CDR3 is TGTGCCAGCAGTTTGACAGGGGTAAAAACACCCTACGAGCAGTACTTC.

CDR3 amino acids: CASSFRSLQGAQPQHF. The CDR3 nucleotides are TGTGCCAGCAGTTTCCGCAGCCTCCAGGGGGCTCAGCCCCAGCATTTT. The chain links TRBV27 to TRBJ1-5, with 8 bases fitting TRBD1. V lost 3 bases, J lost 6 bases, and 10 bases stayed unmatched. There are 16 residues in the CDR3. Germline V CDR1 and CDR2: MNHEY, SMNVEV (reference sequence).

In the case of this clone: A read error may account for a junction end that differs from germline. This chain links TRBV5-1 with TRBJ1-2; D is unclear. The CDR3 consists of 16 residues. From germline, CDR1 is SGHRS and CDR2 YFSETQ. The CDR3 is CASGLPRSEANYGYTF. In DNA form, the CDR3 reads TGCGCCAGCGGCTTACCCCGCAGCGAAGCTAACTATGGCTACACCTTC.

J is TRBJ2-6 and V is TRBV30, with TRBD2 matching 8 bases. Germline values: CDR1 GTSNPN, CDR2 SVGIG (reference sequence). The CDR3 extends over 17 amino acids. J lost 4 bases, V lost 5 bases, and 13 bases had no gene match. The CDR3 loop reads CAWAGGASVAGANVLTF. The CDR3 DNA reads as TGTGCCTGGGCGGGGGGCGCGTCGGTAGCCGGGGCCAACGTCCTGACTTTC.

The genes are TRBV5-8 and TRBJ1-2; D remains ambiguous. Germline V gives CDR1 SGHTS, CDR2 YDEGEE. Trimming took 4 bases from V and 2 from J, leaving 12 bases between them. This CDR3 has 14 residues. The CDR3 nucleotides read TGTGCCAGCAGCCACCAAACAGTGAACTATGGCTACACCTTC. Its protein is CASSHQTVNYGYTF.

This chain connects TRBV7-2 to TRBJ1-1; D unresolved. Germline values: CDR1 SGHTA, CDR2 FQGNSA. This CDR3 spans 13 amino acids. The V and J ends lost 2 bases and 0 bases respectively, with 4 bases between them. The CDR3 here is CASSLQMNTEAFF. The CDR3 DNA reads TGTGCCAGCAGCTTACAAATGAACACTGAAGCTTTCTTT.